These 25 T cell receptor beta chains were all obtained from the same sample, sequenced in a study of T cell repertoires in cytomegalovirus infection. Via MiXCR, TCRdb re-called the reads, giving one row per CDR3 protein. The repertoire holds around 100,000 distinct CDR3 sequences, with more than 15% as singletons. The source material was PBMCs. Source of these receptors: a human donor in good health (CMV status not recorded). Some clones in this sample may be carry-over from other donors' samples.

This clonotype was seen ten or more times. The chain links TRBV7-2 to TRBJ2-2; 7 bases are a match to TRBD2. Germline V CDR1 and CDR2: SGHTA, FQGNSA. Trimming removed 5 bases from V and 8 bases from J; junction bases left unmatched: 8. The CDR3 runs 14 residues. The CDR3 is CASSLKTSRGELFF. CDR3 coding DNA: TGTGCCAGCAGCCTAAAGACTAGCCGTGGGGAGCTGTTTTTT. The variable domain in full, completed from reference TRBV7-2 and TRBJ2-2, reads GAGVSQSPSNKVTEKGKDVELRCDPISGHTALYWYRQSLGQGLEFLIYFQGNSAPDKSGLPSDRFSAERTGGSVSTLTIQRTQQEDSAVYLCASSLKTSRGELFFGEGSRLTVL.

This clonotype showed up many times. The chain carries TRBV4-3 and TRBJ1-6; TRBD1 might be the D (5 bases). V shed 2 bases and J shed 9 bases, with 20 bases lying between them. The CDR3 is 17 residues long. Germline loops: CDR1 LGHNA, CDR2 YSLEER. Written as DNA, the CDR3 is TGCGCCAGCAGCCAAAACGCTGCAGGGAGTACCCTTTCACCCCTCCACTTT. This gives the protein CASSQNAAGSTLSPLHF.

This clonotype was seen a handful of times. The rearrangement links TRBV5-6 to TRBJ2-5, with a weak D call TRBD1 (6 bases). The V and J ends lost 2 bases and 5 bases respectively, with 16 bases between them. The length of the CDR3 is 15 residues. CDR1 and CDR2 from the germline V gene are SGHDT and YYEEEE. The CDR3: CASSFDRLRTETQYF. The CDR3 nucleotides read TGTGCCAGCAGCTTCGACAGGTTGCGGACGGAGACCCAGTACTTC.

The chain carries TRBV30 and TRBJ1-2; D gene unclear. V lost 1 base, J lost 7 bases, and 16 bases lay in between. The V gene's germline CDR1 is GTSNPN and CDR2 SVGIG (reference sequence). The CDR3 totals 14 residues. Written as DNA, the CDR3 is TGTGCCTGGAGTGGATCGACCGCCTTGGGTGGCTACACCTTC. Encoded protein: CAWSGSTALGGYTF. Drawing the rest from reference TRBV30 and TRBJ1-2, the complete variable domain is SQTIHQWPATLVQPVGSPLSLECTVEGTSNPNLYWYRQAAGRGLQLLFYSVGIGQISSEVPQNLSASRPQDRQFILSSKKLLLSDSGFYLCAWSGSTALGGYTFGSGTRLTVV.

Only a few counts were recorded for this clonotype. The rearrangement uses TRBV6-6 and TRBJ1-5, with TRBD1 matching over 7 bases. Germline assignment: CDR1 MNHNY and CDR2 SVGAGI (reference sequence). Unmatched junction bases numbered 6, after V lost 6 bases and J lost 1 base. This CDR3 contains 15 residues. CDR3 loop: CASRDRRMSNQPQHF. CDR3 sequence (DNA): TGTGCCAGCAGGGACAGGAGGATGAGCAATCAGCCCCAGCATTTT.

This clonotype has at least ten counts. The genes are TRBV7-9 and TRBJ2-3; D may be TRBD1 (6 bases). The CDR3 is made up of 15 amino acids. The germline V gene encodes CDR1 SEHNR and CDR2 FQNEAQ (reference sequence). Trimming pared 5 bases from V and 0 bases from J, leaving 12 bases between. This chain's CDR3 is CASSPPTGSTDTQYF. Written as DNA, the CDR3 is TGTGCCAGCAGCCCTCCGACAGGTAGCACAGATACGCAGTATTTT.

This clonotype was counted between two and nine times. V usage is TRBV29-1 and J usage is TRBJ1-2; tentative D call: TRBD1 (6 bases). The CDR3 is 13 amino acids. The V gene's germline CDR1 is SQVTM and CDR2 ANQGSEA. V dropped 4 bases and J dropped 6 bases, with 15 bases sitting between them. As DNA, the CDR3 is TGCAGCGTTGGCGAGTACAGGGAAAATGGCTACACCTTC. It yields the protein CSVGEYRENGYTF.

The gene calls are TRBV20-1 and TRBJ2-1; TRBD1 aligns across 8 bases. The V gene's germline CDR1 is DFQATT and CDR2 SNEGSKA (reference sequence). The J segment lost 4 bases and the V segment lost 6 bases, leaving 8 bases of the junction unmatched. This CDR3 is 14 amino acids long. DNA for the CDR3: TGCAGTGCAAAACAGGGGGGTACGTACAATGAGCAGTTCTTC. This sequence encodes CSAKQGGTYNEQFF.

This clonotype came up a few times. V gene TRBV9 combines with J gene TRBJ2-5; D may correspond to TRBD1 or TRBD2 (5 bases each). Trimming removed 5 bases at V and 3 bases at J, with 14 bases between. This CDR3 contains 14 residues. Germline V gene lookup returns CDR1 SGDLS and CDR2 YYNGEE. The CDR3 DNA is TGTGCCAGCAGTGTCACCGGGACGGAAGAGACCCAGTACTTC. It encodes CASSVTGTEETQYF.

The chain recombines TRBV5-4 with TRBJ2-5; D is undetermined. With 1 base removed from V and 0 bases from J, the gap between germline ends came to 7 bases. This CDR3 is built from 14 residues. Germline loops: CDR1 SGHNT, CDR2 YYREEE (reference sequence). In DNA, the CDR3 is TGTGCCAGCAGCTTGTCTTCGGACCAAGAGACCCAGTACTTC. Translated: CASSLSSDQETQYF.

This clonotype was picked up a small number of times. The V gene is TRBV6-2 or TRBV6-3, the J gene TRBJ2-1; 7 bases agree with TRBD1. The CDR3 is 13 residues long. Germline V lookup: CDR1 MNHEY, CDR2 SVGEGT. The ends lost 7 bases at V and 9 bases at J; junction bases unmatched: 9. CDR3 DNA sequence: TGTGCCAGCACCCAAGACAGGGATGGTGAGCAGTTCTTC. Its translation: CASTQDRDGEQFF.

Turning to this clonotype: A much larger clone differs by one base, so this may be a read error. The V gene is TRBV7-2, the J gene TRBJ1-1; D remains ambiguous. The CDR3 has 15 amino acids. Germline V gene sequence: CDR1 SGHTA, CDR2 FQGNSA. The CDR3 region has the DNA TGTGCCAACAGCTTAAATCAGCCTCCGAACACTGAAGCTTTCTTT. Translating gives CANSLNQPPNTEAFF.

This clonotype appeared a few times. The chain couples TRBV20-1 to TRBJ1-3, with D possibly TRBD1 on 6 matching bases. The length of the CDR3 is 18 residues. Trimming took 2 bases from V and 1 from J, leaving 21 bases between them. Per germline, CDR1 DFQATT and CDR2 SNEGSKA (reference sequence). The DNA of the CDR3 is TGCAGTGCTAGAAGGGGGTTTTCCACCGACTTATCTGGAAACACCATATATTTT. Its protein product is CSARRGFSTDLSGNTIYF.

This clonotype was seen a few times. This chain joins TRBV15 and TRBJ2-1, with 7 bases lining up with TRBD2. Trimming took 6 bases from V and 8 from J; bases not matched to a gene: 19. The germline gives CDR1 LNHNV, CDR2 YYDKDF (reference sequence). This CDR3 is built from 17 residues. The CDR3 spells CATRGGGTSRGSDEQFF. The DNA of the CDR3 is TGTGCCACCAGGGGGGGGGGGACTTCGAGAGGGAGCGATGAGCAGTTCTTC.

This chain links TRBV5-4 with TRBJ2-6; no clear D gene. The germline V and J ends were trimmed by 3 bases and 2 bases, with 9 bases remaining between them. The CDR3 totals 15 residues. The V gene's germline CDR1 is SGHNT and CDR2 YYREEE (reference sequence). This CDR3 is CASSSWLAGANVLTF. CDR3 bases: TGTGCCAGCAGCTCCTGGCTGGCTGGGGCCAACGTCCTGACTTTC.

Ten or more counts support this clonotype. The gene calls are TRBV10-3 and TRBJ2-7; no definite D call. Trimming took 0 bases from V and 3 from J, leaving 9 bases between them. This CDR3 comprises 14 residues. Germline loops: CDR1 ENHRY, CDR2 SYGVKD. The CDR3 reads CAISESRSHYEQYF. The CDR3 coding sequence is TGTGCCATCAGTGAGTCGCGGAGCCACTACGAGCAGTACTTC.

This clonotype showed up many times. The chain combines TRBV7-3 with TRBJ2-1; D call uncertain. CDR3 length equals 13 residues. The V gene lost 5 bases and the J gene lost 4 bases, with 9 bases spanning the gap. Germline V gene data show CDR1 as SGHTA and CDR2 as FQGTGA. The CDR3 DNA reads as TGTGCCAGCAGCCAGTCCAGGTACAATGAGCAGTTCTTC. Encoded protein: CASSQSRYNEQFF.

The sample holds a few counts of this clonotype. The chain is built from TRBV5-6 and TRBJ1-2, with D unresolved. This CDR3 is 12 amino acids long. V dropped 2 bases and J dropped 4 bases, with 6 bases sitting between them. CDR1 and CDR2 from the germline V gene are SGHDT and YYEEEE. The DNA of the CDR3 is TGTGCCAGCAGCTTCGAGCGCTATGGCTACACCTTC. Translating it yields CASSFERYGYTF. Full variable domain (missing parts from reference TRBV5-6 and TRBJ1-2): DAGVTQSPTHLIKTRGQQVTLRCSPKSGHDTVSWYQQALGQGPQFIFQYYEEEERQRGNFPDRFSGHQFPNYSSELNVNALLLGDSALYLCASSFERYGYTFGSGTRLTVV.

This clonotype was found a few times. V is TRBV15 and J is TRBJ1-1, with unresolved D. V was pared by 1 base and J by 5 bases, with 8 bases between. Germline CDR1 reads LNHNV; CDR2 reads YYDKDF (reference sequence). The CDR3 has 13 amino acids. The CDR3 here is CATSRVGLTEAFF. CDR3 sequence (DNA): TGTGCCACCAGCAGAGTGGGGTTAACTGAAGCTTTCTTT.

The table lists this clonotype with a few counts. This chain joins TRBV20-1 and TRBJ2-1; D is undetermined. The CDR3 covers 11 residues. In germline, CDR1 is DFQATT, CDR2 SNEGSKA (reference sequence). Trimming removed 2 bases from V and 10 bases from J, with 9 bases in between. CDR3 DNA: TGCAGTGCTAGAAAGAACGGGGAGCAGTTCTTC. It is translated as CSARKNGEQFF.

In its sample, this clonotype was seen many times. J is TRBJ1-5 and V is TRBV7-9; D is unresolved. Germline CDR1 is SEHNR and CDR2 is FQNEAQ (reference sequence). Trimming removed 3 bases from V and 6 bases from J, with 12 bases in between. The CDR3 runs to 14 residues. The CDR3 DNA reads TGTGCCAGCAGCTTCTCCGAGGACCCTCAGCCCCAGCATTTT. It specifies CASSFSEDPQPQHF.

A few counts support this clonotype. The V and J genes are TRBV7-2 and TRBJ1-1, with 11 bases that match TRBD1. The CDR3 has 15 amino acids. J gave up 3 bases and V 5 bases, and 5 bases lay outside the gene matches. Germline V gene lookup returns CDR1 SGHTA and CDR2 FQGNSA. For the CDR3, the DNA is TGTGCCAGCAGCCTGACGGGACAGGGGGACACTGAAGCTTTCTTT. The encoded protein is CASSLTGQGDTEAFF.

The gene calls are TRBV19 and TRBJ2-2; 12 nucleotides match TRBD2. CDR1 is LNHDA and CDR2 is SQIVND in the germline V gene (reference sequence). Losses at the gene ends were 7 bases for V and 6 bases for J; bases not matched to a gene: 6. The CDR3 has 15 residues. The CDR3 DNA reads TGTGCCAGTAACTCGGCTAGCGGGGGGGCCGGGGAGCTGTTTTTT. This sequence encodes CASNSASGGAGELFF.

This clonotype was detected only a few times. The V call is TRBV2, the J call TRBJ1-5; TRBD1 matches 8 bases. The J segment lost 4 bases and the V segment lost 4 bases, leaving 3 bases of the junction unmatched. The CDR3 has 14 residues. Per germline, CDR1 SNHLY and CDR2 FYNNEI. CDR3 residues: CASSGNRGNQPQHF. CDR3 bases: TGTGCCAGCAGTGGTAACAGGGGGAATCAGCCCCAGCATTTT.

This clonotype came up many times. The chain couples TRBV7-2 to TRBJ1-5; no definite D call. The V end was cut by 5 bases, the J end by 7 bases, with 12 bases between. Germline assignment: CDR1 SGHTA and CDR2 FQGNSA. This CDR3 comprises 13 residues. CDR3 in DNA: TGTGCCAGCAGCCCCAGTTTCGGGCAGCCCCAGCATTTT. Its translation: CASSPSFGQPQHF.